One TCR beta chain is described in this entry. Per the germline V gene, CDR1 is SGHAT and CDR2 is FQNNGV. This CDR3 region has 15 residues. V dropped 1 base and J dropped 5; count of bases not matched to a gene: 7. The entry originates in a study of blood T cell repertoires in COVID-19. Study overall: Samples of COVID-19 (acute and convalescent) were obtained from the United States, Italy and Spain.

Source study methods: Estimated nucleated cell counts came from reference gene primer amplification. Clones were read by immunoSEQ multiplex PCR, and TCRdb kept only the in-frame ones, dropping some. The DNA gave D and trimming, while V, J and clone size come from that table. The sample shows 55,000 to 65,000 clones, 80% to 85% of them seen only once. The TCR originated in a man aged 30 to 45 with COVID-19, enrolled during active disease. The chain is built from TRBV11-2 and TRBJ2-5, with 7 bases that match TRBD1. Sample: peripheral blood. CDR3 bases: TGTGCCAGCAGCTTAGGTCCGGGACAGATTGAGACCCAGTACTTC. Translated, it gives CASSLGPGQIETQYF.